The present TCR beta chain was sequenced within a study of blood T cells in healthy people across ages. Overall study results and limits: There were more naive CD4+ cells and higher diversity in long-lived donors than in aged donors.

Alongside a J-beta primer mix, a sample-barcoded 5' primer served in a second PCR lasting 7 to 11 cycles. A template-switch adaptor containing 12 random nucleotides labeled each cDNA molecule. The yield of each sample was at least 2.5 million CDR3-containing paired-end reads. TCRdb called the 5' RACE reads again in MiXCR, with one record for every CDR3 protein. This sample yields some 860,000 distinct CDR3 sequences, of which 56% are seen a single time; 20% to 30% belongs to the top ten. Turning to this clonotype: Its specificity is unknown.

This TCR derives from a man in his forties or fifties in good health. Input material: blood.

This CDR3 reads CASSQALGPDRGAEAFF. In DNA form, the CDR3 reads TGTGCCAGCAGCCAAGCTTTGGGGCCCGACAGGGGCGCTGAAGCTTTCTTT. The V and J genes are TRBV3-1 and TRBJ1-1; 8 bases fit TRBD1. Per the germline V gene, CDR1 is LGHDT and CDR2 is YNNKEL (reference sequence). The CDR3 sequence is 17 residues long. The V segment lost 1 base and the J segment 6 bases; nucleotides outside the gene matches: 13.